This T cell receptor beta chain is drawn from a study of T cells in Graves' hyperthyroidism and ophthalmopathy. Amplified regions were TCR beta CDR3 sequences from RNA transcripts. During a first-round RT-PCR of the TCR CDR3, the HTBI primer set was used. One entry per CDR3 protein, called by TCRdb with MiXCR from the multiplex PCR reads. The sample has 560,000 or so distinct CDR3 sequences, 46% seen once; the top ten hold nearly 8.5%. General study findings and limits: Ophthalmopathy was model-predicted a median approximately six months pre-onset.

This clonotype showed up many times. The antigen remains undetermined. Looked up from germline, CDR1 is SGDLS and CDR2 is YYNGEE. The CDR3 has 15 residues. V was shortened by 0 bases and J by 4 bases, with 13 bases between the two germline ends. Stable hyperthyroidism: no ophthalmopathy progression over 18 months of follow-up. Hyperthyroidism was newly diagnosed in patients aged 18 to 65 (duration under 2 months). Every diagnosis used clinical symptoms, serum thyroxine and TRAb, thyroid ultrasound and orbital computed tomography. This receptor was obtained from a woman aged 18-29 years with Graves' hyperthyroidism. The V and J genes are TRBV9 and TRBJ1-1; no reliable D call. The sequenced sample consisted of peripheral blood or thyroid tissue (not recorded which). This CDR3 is CASSVEAEWGTEAFF. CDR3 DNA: TGTGCCAGCAGCGTAGAGGCCGAGTGGGGCACTGAAGCTTTCTTT.